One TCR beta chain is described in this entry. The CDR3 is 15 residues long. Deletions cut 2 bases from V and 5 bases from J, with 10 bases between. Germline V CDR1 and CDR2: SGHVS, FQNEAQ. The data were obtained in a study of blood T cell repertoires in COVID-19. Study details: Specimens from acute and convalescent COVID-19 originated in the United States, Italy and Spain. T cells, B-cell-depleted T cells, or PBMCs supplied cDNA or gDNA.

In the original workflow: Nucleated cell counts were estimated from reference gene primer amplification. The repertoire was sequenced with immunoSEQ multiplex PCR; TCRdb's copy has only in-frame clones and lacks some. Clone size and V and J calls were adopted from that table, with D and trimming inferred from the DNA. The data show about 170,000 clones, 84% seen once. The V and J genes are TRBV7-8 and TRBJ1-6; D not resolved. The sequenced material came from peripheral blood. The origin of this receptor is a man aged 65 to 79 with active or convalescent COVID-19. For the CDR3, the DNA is TGTGCCAGCAGCTTACGGTCCGGGAATAATTCACCCCTCCACTTT. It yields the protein CASSLRSGNNSPLHF.